These 6 T cell receptor beta chains were all obtained from the same sample, sequenced in a study of blood T cells in healthy people across ages. A second about 7 to 12 cycle PCR used barcoded and J-beta primers. TCRdb used MiXCR to reprocess the 5' RACE reads, holding one entry per CDR3 protein. The repertoire includes 780,000 or so distinct CDR3 sequences, 20% to 30% of them detected once, and roughly 3.5% sits in the top ten. The same sample was also studied in work on T cells of mothers and their children.

Sequenced material: blood. The source of these receptors is a boy aged 5-17 years in good health.

This clonotype was observed a few times. The V call is TRBV5-1, the J call TRBJ2-1, with a possible D match to TRBD2 (6 bases). The germline V and J ends were trimmed by 4 bases and 1 base, with 15 bases remaining between them. Per the germline V gene, CDR1 is SGHRS and CDR2 is YFSETQ. The CDR3 is 16 residues long. The DNA of the CDR3 is TGCGCCAGCAGCAACCGACTAGTTCGATCCTACAATGAGCAGTTCTTC. Translation gives CASSNRLVRSYNEQFF.

The chain employs TRBV12-3 or TRBV12-4 and TRBJ2-1, with 9 bases fitting TRBD1. Trimming cost V 3 bases and J 6 bases; bases outside gene matches: 6. There are 15 residues in the CDR3. CDR3 nucleotides: TGTGCCAGCAGTTTGGGGACAGGGAAATCCAATGAGCAGTTCTTC. Encoded protein: CASSLGTGKSNEQFF.

The J gene is TRBJ2-5, the V gene TRBV29-1; D is possibly TRBD2 (6 bases). The end of the DNA fits TRBJ2-1 better, so the J call may be wrong. Germline CDR1 SQVTM, CDR2 ANQGSEA. The CDR3 loop spans 13 amino acids. CDR3 bases: TGCAGCACGGAGACGGGAGTGGGCAATGAGCAGTTCTTC. Protein sequence: CSTETGVGNEQFF.

V gene TRBV28 combines with J gene TRBJ1-4; D not certain. V lost 6 bases to trimming and J lost 12 bases, with 14 bases between them. CDR3 size: 12 residues. Germline V gives CDR1 MDHEN, CDR2 SYDVKM. The CDR3 nucleotides are TGTGCCAGCAGCCCGAACTATCGGGAACTGTTTTTT. Amino acid sequence: CASSPNYRELFF. The full variable domain, in which reference TRBV28 and TRBJ1-4 provide the parts outside the CDR3, is DVKVTQSSRYLVKRTGEKVFLECVQDMDHENMFWYRQDPGLGLRLIYFSYDVKMKEKGDIPEGYSVSREKKERFSLILESASTNQTSMYLCASSPNYRELFFGSGTQLSVL.

The chain uses TRBV20-1 and TRBJ2-5; D may be TRBD1 (7 bases). With the DNA end fitting TRBJ2-1 better, the J assignment may be wrong. CDR3 length equals 13 residues. Germline CDR1 is DFQATT and CDR2 is SNEGSKA (reference sequence). The CDR3 loop reads CTLARQGRGEQFF. The CDR3 coding sequence is TGCACTCTAGCGAGACAGGGCCGTGGTGAGCAGTTCTTC.

V gene TRBV7-8 combines with J gene TRBJ2-5; a possible D gene is TRBD2 (6 bases). The CDR3 is 16 residues long. The V gene's germline CDR1 is SGHVS and CDR2 FQNEAQ. V lost 1 base and J lost 3, with 15 bases in between. This CDR3 reads CASSLDPSALEETQYF. CDR3 nucleotide sequence: TGTGCCAGCAGCTTAGACCCTAGCGCATTAGAAGAGACCCAGTACTTC.